The 18 T cell receptor beta chains given below trace back to one sample, sequenced in a study of blood T cell repertoires in COVID-19. Some clones are missing from TCRdb's copy, which holds only in-frame ones; the method was immunoSEQ multiplex PCR. Counted here are hundreds of thousands of clones, around four fifths occurring once; the ten biggest clones make up 15% to 20%. The sample taken for sequencing was peripheral blood. Receptor source: a young man with active or convalescent COVID-19.

This chain connects TRBV28 to TRBJ1-1; D perhaps matches TRBD1 (5 bases). Trimming removed 3 bases at V and 6 bases at J, with 17 bases between. CDR1 is MDHEN, CDR2 SYDVKM, per germline. The CDR3 consists of 15 residues. The CDR3 region has the DNA TGTGCCAGCAGTTTGTACACCAGCAACAGGCCTGAAGCTTTCTTT. It is translated as CASSLYTSNRPEAFF.

Of note for this clone: One end of the junction varies from germline; a read error may be responsible. The CDR3 bases are TGTGCCAGCAGGCCCTTGGGTAGCCGAGCGAGCTTC. Protein product: CASRPLGSRASF. The rearrangement uses TRBV6-6 and TRBJ2-7; no reliable D call. Germline CDR1 is MNHNY and CDR2 is SVGAGI (reference sequence). The CDR3 is made up of 12 amino acids.

V usage is TRBV18 and J usage is TRBJ2-2, with TRBD2 identical over 8 bases. V was clipped by 6 bases and J by 4 bases; unmatched bases: 4. The CDR3 is 14 amino acids. Germline assignment: CDR1 KGHSH and CDR2 LQKENI. The CDR3 sequence: CASSYTSGTGELFF. CDR3 sequence (DNA): TGTGCCAGCTCCTACACTAGCGGCACCGGGGAGCTGTTTTTT. Full variable domain (remainder filled in from reference TRBV18 and TRBJ2-2): NAGVMQNPRHLVRRRGQEARLRCSPMKGHSHVYWYRQLPEEGLKFMVYLQKENIIDESGMPKERFSAEFPKEGPSILRIQQVVRGDSAAYFCASSYTSGTGELFFGEGSRLTVL.

V and J are TRBV3-1 (or the pseudogene TRBV3-2) and TRBJ2-3, with D maybe TRBD2 (6 bases). Germline V gene data show CDR1 as LGHDT and CDR2 as YNNKEL (reference sequence). The length of the CDR3 is 14 residues. Trimming cost V 1 base and J 5 bases, with 10 bases left between them. The CDR3 region is CASSQGAGGDTQYF. DNA of the CDR3: TGTGCCAGCAGCCAAGGAGCCGGGGGAGATACGCAGTATTTT.

The chain recombines TRBV19 with TRBJ1-1, with D uncertain. Germline V gene lookup returns CDR1 LNHDA and CDR2 SQIVND (reference sequence). The CDR3 sequence is 16 residues long. Trimming took off 7 bases at V and 1 base at J, with 19 bases between the two ends. CDR3 sequence: CASTLTYDITNTEAFF. DNA for the CDR3: TGTGCCAGTACCCTAACCTACGACATAACGAACACTGAAGCTTTCTTT.

The chain is built from TRBV5-1 and TRBJ2-7, with a possible D match to TRBD2 (5 bases). V was clipped by 0 bases and J by 3 bases, with 13 bases between them. Germline V gives CDR1 SGHRS, CDR2 YFSETQ. The CDR3 loop spans 15 amino acids. CDR3 DNA: TGCGCCAGCAGCTTGGACCGGGGAAAAGGCTACGAGCAGTACTTC. Protein: CASSLDRGKGYEQYF.

This clone came up a few times. The rearrangement uses TRBV18 and TRBJ1-1; no definite D call. V shed 3 bases and J shed 5 bases, with 10 bases lying between them. From germline, CDR1 is KGHSH and CDR2 LQKENI. The CDR3 runs 13 residues. DNA of the CDR3: TGTGCCAGCTCACCGGTACCGAGTACTGAAGCTTTCTTT. It translates to CASSPVPSTEAFF.

The rearrangement uses TRBV10-1 and TRBJ2-2; D is possibly TRBD2 (5 bases). Germline CDR1 and CDR2: WNHNN and SYGVQD (reference sequence). This CDR3 is 16 amino acids long. V lost 8 bases to trimming and J lost 0 bases, with 16 bases between them. This CDR3 is CASGLAKTPNTGELFF. Written as DNA, the CDR3 is TGCGCCAGCGGTCTAGCTAAAACGCCGAACACCGGGGAGCTGTTTTTT.

The rearrangement uses TRBV5-1 and TRBJ1-1; D may be TRBD1 (5 bases). CDR1 SGHRS and CDR2 YFSETQ come from the germline V gene. This CDR3 has 13 amino acids. V dropped 4 bases and J dropped 1 base, with 8 bases sitting between them. The CDR3 coding sequence is TGCGCCAGCAGCACCCAGGGGAACACTGAAGCTTTCTTT. Its protein is CASSTQGNTEAFF.

V gene TRBV5-1 combines with J gene TRBJ1-5; D not certain. Germline-derived CDR1 and CDR2 are SGHRS and YFSETQ. The CDR3 covers 13 residues. The V and J ends lost 0 bases and 5 bases respectively, with 6 bases between them. CDR3 in DNA: TGCGCCAGCAGCTTGGTACCAGATCAGCCCCAGCATTTT. It translates to CASSLVPDQPQHF.

This chain joins TRBV2 and TRBJ1-2; D not resolved. Between the trimmed V and J ends, which lost 8 bases and 7 bases, there was a span of 17 bases. Germline loops: CDR1 SNHLY, CDR2 FYNNEI. CDR3 length: 13 residues. In DNA form, the CDR3 reads TGTGCCAGCGCGGGGATATTTGTGGGTGGCTACACCTTC. This translates into CASAGIFVGGYTF.

CDR3 sequence (DNA): TGTGCCAGCAGCCCGCGACAGGGGGGTAGCACAGATACGCAGTATTTT. Encoded protein: CASSPRQGGSTDTQYF. J is TRBJ2-3 and V is TRBV11-2; 9 bases agree with TRBD1. J was trimmed by 0 bases and V by 5 bases; bases with no gene match: 6. CDR1 and CDR2 from the germline V gene are SGHAT and FQNNGV. The CDR3 covers 16 residues. Variable domain in full (rest from reference TRBV11-2 and TRBJ2-3): EAGVAQSPRYKIIEKRQSVAFWCNPISGHATLYWYQQILGQGPKLLIQFQNNGVVDDSQLPKDRFSAERLKGVDSTLKIQPAKLEDSAVYLCASSPRQGGSTDTQYFGPGTRLTVL.

The chain couples TRBV11-2 to TRBJ2-2, with 8 bases lining up with TRBD1. CDR3 length: 14 residues. The trim removed 5 bases at V and 5 bases at J, leaving 4 bases unmatched. Germline V gene lookup returns CDR1 SGHAT and CDR2 FQNNGV. CDR3 amino acids: CASSQTGVTGELFF. DNA of the CDR3: TGTGCCAGCAGCCAGACAGGGGTTACCGGGGAGCTGTTTTTT.

This clone was picked up one time. The CDR3 DNA reads TGTGCCAGTTTGGGGACAGTCGATGAAGCTTTCTTT. This encodes CASLGTVDEAFF. The chain recombines TRBV6-6 with TRBJ1-1; 7 positions agree with TRBD1. There are 12 residues in the CDR3. V lost 9 bases and J lost 7; bases outside the gene matches: 8. Germline CDR1 and CDR2: MNHNY and SVGAGI (reference sequence).

This clone was seen just once. The chain recombines TRBV25-1 with TRBJ2-1, with a tentative D call TRBD2 (5 bases). Germline CDR1 and CDR2: MGHDK and SYGVNS. Between the trimmed V and J ends, which lost 1 base and 9 bases, there was a span of 10 bases. There are 13 residues in the CDR3. CDR3 protein: CASSEFGEVEQFF. DNA for the CDR3: TGTGCCAGCAGTGAATTCGGGGAAGTTGAGCAGTTCTTC. The variable domain in full, completed from reference TRBV25-1 and TRBJ2-1, reads EADIYQTPRYLVIGTGKKITLECSQTMGHDKMYWYQQDPGMELHLIHYSYGVNSTEKGDLSSESTVSRIRTEHFPLTLESARPSHTSQYLCASSEFGEVEQFFGPGTRLTVL.

A single count supports this clone. The J gene is TRBJ2-7, the V gene TRBV4-3, with D hard to call. Germline V gene lookup returns CDR1 LGHNA and CDR2 YSLEER. Between the trimmed V and J ends, which lost 0 bases and 2 bases, there was a span of 11 bases. The CDR3 runs to 15 residues. CDR3 coding DNA: TGCGCCAGCAGCCAAGATACGAGACAAGCCTACGAGCAGTACTTC. Amino acid sequence: CASSQDTRQAYEQYF.

This clone came up once. The chain is built from TRBV23-1 and TRBJ2-1, with D unclear. TRBV23-1 is an open reading frame, and its role is uncertain. The CDR3 runs to 16 residues. Trimming took 4 bases from V and 0 from J, leaving 13 bases between them. CDR3 nucleotide sequence: TGCGCCAGCAGTCCATCAGTCCATAGCTCCTACAATGAGCAGTTCTTC. Protein product: CASSPSVHSSYNEQFF.

The chain recombines TRBV5-4 with TRBJ2-2; 7 bases line up with TRBD1. The CDR3 covers 15 residues. Germline CDR1 reads SGHNT; CDR2 reads YYREEE (reference sequence). After removal of 2 bases from V and 3 bases from J, the junction contained 4 bases not matched to a gene. The CDR3 spells CASSFDRVDTGELFF. The CDR3 nucleotides read TGTGCCAGCAGCTTCGACAGGGTAGACACCGGGGAGCTGTTTTTT.